What follows are 13 T cell receptor beta chains derived from one specimen sequenced in a study of blood T cell repertoires in COVID-19. Using immunoSEQ multiplex PCR, the repertoire was profiled, and TCRdb retains in-frame clones only, with some absent. The data show fewer than 250,000 clones, 75% to 90% seen once. Sequences were obtained from peripheral blood. The receptors were sampled from a man aged 30 to 39 with COVID-19, enrolled during active disease.

The genes are TRBV30 and TRBJ2-7; 11 bases match TRBD2. The CDR3 runs to 14 residues. V dropped 6 bases and J dropped 3; count of bases not matched to a gene: 7. Germline CDR1 GTSNPN, CDR2 SVGIG (reference sequence). The CDR3 coding sequence is TGTGCCTGTCGAGGACTAGCGGGCTACTACGAGCAGTACTTC. Translating it yields CACRGLAGYYEQYF. The variable domain in full, completed from reference TRBV30 and TRBJ2-7, reads SQTIHQWPATLVQPVGSPLSLECTVEGTSNPNLYWYRQAAGRGLQLLFYSVGIGQISSEVPQNLSASRPQDRQFILSSKKLLLSDSGFYLCACRGLAGYYEQYFGPGTRLTVT.

The chain combines TRBV5-4 with TRBJ2-7, with 7 bases lining up with TRBD1. The CDR3 contains 16 residues. V shed 0 bases, J shed 0 bases, and the junction held 6 bases outside the gene matches. CDR1 is SGHNT, CDR2 YYREEE, per germline (reference sequence). CDR3 sequence: CASSLARTGASYEQYF. The CDR3 DNA follows: TGTGCCAGCAGCTTGGCGAGGACAGGCGCCTCCTACGAGCAGTACTTC. The whole variable domain, remainder taken from reference TRBV5-4 and TRBJ2-7, is ETGVTQSPTHLIKTRGQQVTLRCSSQSGHNTVSWYQQALGQGPQFIFQYYREEENGRGNFPPRFSGLQFPNYSSELNVNALELDDSALYLCASSLARTGASYEQYFGPGTRLTVT.

The table lists this clone with a count of one. The chain joins TRBV6-1 to TRBJ1-1; D is ambiguous. Trimming took 1 base from V and 1 from J, leaving 7 bases between them. Per germline, CDR1 MNHNS and CDR2 SASEGT. The CDR3 sequence is 14 residues long. The DNA of the CDR3 is TGTGCCAGCAGTGAAGGAGGTGAGAACACTGAAGCTTTCTTT. This encodes CASSEGGENTEAFF.

The chain couples TRBV6-6 to TRBJ2-7, with D perhaps TRBD1 (6 bases). V lost 4 bases and J lost 1, with 11 bases in between. CDR3 length: 14 amino acids. Germline lookup yields CDR1 MNHNY and CDR2 SVGAGI (reference sequence). The CDR3 sequence is CASSFRDISYEQYF. As DNA, the CDR3 is TGTGCCAGCAGTTTCCGGGACATTTCCTACGAGCAGTACTTC.

The rearrangement joins TRBV4-3 to TRBJ1-2; D unresolved. CDR3 length equals 15 residues. V lost 0 bases and J 1 base, leaving 9 bases between the germline ends. The germline gives CDR1 LGHNA, CDR2 YSLEER. CDR3 loop: CASSQDNSFNYGYTF. The CDR3 bases are TGCGCCAGCAGCCAAGATAACAGTTTTAACTATGGCTACACCTTC.

The chain employs TRBV2 and TRBJ2-1, with TRBD1 matching over 11 bases. The CDR3 is 15 amino acids. Germline V gene data show CDR1 as SNHLY and CDR2 as FYNNEI. Trimming at V came to 6 bases and at J to 6 bases, leaving 7 bases not matched to a gene. DNA for the CDR3: TGTGCCAGCAGCCCAGGACAGGGGGCGCGCAATGAGCAGTTCTTC. Translation: CASSPGQGARNEQFF.

On this clone: This sample also contains other DNA sequences that code for the same CDR3. The chain employs TRBV4-3 and TRBJ1-1, with D tentatively TRBD1 (6 bases). Trimming took 0 bases from V and 1 from J, leaving 6 bases between them. Germline V gene lookup returns CDR1 LGHNA and CDR2 YSLEER. The CDR3 runs 14 residues. CDR3 amino acids: CASSQDRGNTEAFF. CDR3 in DNA: TGCGCCAGCAGCCAAGACAGGGGGAACACTGAAGCTTTCTTT.

The V gene is TRBV2, the J gene TRBJ1-2; 8 bases are a match to TRBD1. CDR1 and CDR2 from the germline V gene are SNHLY and FYNNEI. Trimming removed 6 bases from V and 2 bases from J; junction bases left unmatched: 5. This CDR3 is built from 14 residues. The CDR3: CASSPRQGNYGYTF. CDR3 DNA: TGTGCCAGCAGCCCTAGACAGGGGAACTATGGCTACACCTTC.

The chain uses TRBV10-3 and TRBJ1-2; D gene uncertain. CDR1 and CDR2 from the germline V gene are ENHRY and SYGVKD. Trimming removed 0 bases at V and 2 bases at J, with 10 bases between. The CDR3 is 15 residues long. In nucleotides, the CDR3 is TGTGCCATCAGTGAGTCGGGGAGGCAGAACTATGGCTACACCTTC. Translation: CAISESGRQNYGYTF.

This clone was detected once. The chain combines TRBV23-1 with TRBJ1-3; the match to TRBD1 covers 8 bases. TRBV23-1 is known as an ORF, though its function is uncertain. The CDR3 contains 20 residues. The junction had 22 bases not matched to a gene; V was cut back by 1 base and J by 8 bases. Written as DNA, the CDR3 is TGCGCCAGCAGTCAATTCGGTTTGCGCAGGGGGCGCTTAGTAGGGGACACCATATATTTT. This encodes CASSQFGLRRGRLVGDTIYF.

The chain combines TRBV5-6 with TRBJ1-6, with D possibly being TRBD1 (6 bases). The V gene lost 3 bases and the J gene lost 7 bases, with 11 bases spanning the gap. The CDR3 has 14 residues. Germline assignment: CDR1 SGHDT and CDR2 YYEEEE. The CDR3 DNA reads as TGTGCCAGCAGCTCCCGGGACACAAATTCACCCCTCCACTTT. Residues: CASSSRDTNSPLHF.

The chain is built from TRBV28 and TRBJ2-7; TRBD1 aligns across 7 bases. Germline assignment: CDR1 MDHEN and CDR2 SYDVKM. V lost 5 bases to trimming and J lost 2 bases; unmatched junction nucleotides: 3. The CDR3 has 13 residues. CDR3 nucleotides: TGTGCCAGCAGTCCGGGACAGACCTACGAGCAGTACTTC. Translation: CASSPGQTYEQYF.

The chain employs TRBV14 and TRBJ2-3; 10 nucleotides line up with TRBD1. The CDR3 sequence is 22 residues long. Per germline, CDR1 SGHDN and CDR2 FVKESK. With 11 bases clipped from V and 2 bases from J, the junction kept 31 bases outside the gene matches. The CDR3 sequence is CAPQQGTGVYGPPRKTTDTQYF. The CDR3 coding sequence is TGTGCCCCACAGCAGGGGACAGGGGTTTACGGTCCCCCCCGAAAAACCACAGATACGCAGTATTTT.